Listed below are T cell receptor beta chains from one sample, sequenced in a study of siplizumab effects on memory and regulatory T cells. Assay used: immunoSEQ multiplex PCR; TCRdb lists only in-frame clones, some missing. The sample carries 97,000 or so clones, roughly 90% recorded once. The specimen was CD4+ T cells sorted from blood. The receptors were sampled from a human donor in good health. CDR3s include the opening cysteine and the closing phenylalanine or tryptophan. D genes are given only for firm matches. Clone sizes are given selectively: once, few, many, or a class where the clone is expanded.

j_call clone_size v_call d_call cdr3_nt cdr3_aa
TRBJ1-1 - TRBV5-5 - TGTGCCAGCAGCTTGATGAGACAGGCGAACACTGAAGCTTTCTTT CASSLMRQANTEAFF
TRBJ2-7 - TRBV4-1 - TGCGCCAGCAGCCAAGTTCGTTATCGGGGCGGGGTCTCCTACGAGCAGTACTTC CASSQVRYRGGVSYEQYF
TRBJ2-7 - TRBV30 TRBD2 TGTGCCTGGAGTCGTCCTAGCGGGATGAGCGAGCAGTACTTC CAWSRPSGMSEQYF
TRBJ2-7 - TRBV14 TRBD2 TGTGCCGGCATGGAGGGGACTAGCGGGAGTTCGGGGTTGGGGGAGCAGTACTTC CAGMEGTSGSSGLGEQYF
TRBJ1-1 - TRBV2 TRBD1 TGTGCCAGCATACGGGACAGGGAAATGAACACTGAAGCTTTCTTT CASIRDREMNTEAFF
TRBJ1-2 once TRBV6-1 - TGTGCCAGCAGTGAAGGCGGTCCGCCGTGGGGCTACACCTTC CASSEGGPPWGYTF
TRBJ2-1 - TRBV5-4 - TGTGCCAGCAGCTTGGTTAGTGGACTTCACCGCGAGCAGTTCTTC CASSLVSGLHREQFF
TRBJ2-2 - TRBV9 - TGTGCCAGCAGCGTAGACCTCACCGGGGAGCTGTTTTTT CASSVDLTGELFF
TRBJ1-1 once TRBV2 - TGTGCCAGCTACCTTCAGCGGGTCGGTGAAGCTTTCTTT CASYLQRVGEAFF
TRBJ1-5 once TRBV2 - TGTGCCAGCAGTGCAGGCAGAACCAATCAGCCCCAGCATTTT CASSAGRTNQPQHF
TRBJ2-7 - TRBV7-2 TRBD1 TGTGCCAGCAGCCCTATTAGGACAGGCGAGTACGAGCAGTACTTC CASSPIRTGEYEQYF
TRBJ2-3 - TRBV10-2 - TGCGCCAGCAGTTTTCCCTCGGCGGGAAAAAGCACAGATACGCAGTATTTT CASSFPSAGKSTDTQYF
TRBJ2-7 - TRBV7-9 - TGTGCCAGCAGCTCATACAGGGAAAACGGGCAGTACTTC CASSSYRENGQYF
TRBJ1-1 - TRBV5-5 - TGTGCCAGCAGCTTGGCGCCAGCAGTCCTGAACACTGAAGCTTTCTTT CASSLAPAVLNTEAFF
TRBJ2-1 - TRBV29-1 TRBD2 TGCAGCGCTGAGGTAGCGGGAGGGGGGAATAATGAGCAGTTCTTC CSAEVAGGGNNEQFF
TRBJ2-5 - TRBV11-3 - TGTGCCAGCAGCTTAGGTGGGACCCAGTACTTC CASSLGGTQYF